The 28 T cell receptor beta chains below were found in one sample sequenced in a study of OX40 agonist ivuxolimab in advanced cancers. The repertoire was sequenced with immunoSEQ multiplex PCR; TCRdb's copy has only in-frame clones and lacks some. The repertoire consists of around 71,000 clones, with around 78% occurring once and the leading ten covering about 5%. The sequencing here drew on CD4+ or CD8+ T cells sorted from blood, taken in a trial of the OX40 agonist ivuxolimab. The receptor source for this set is an adult with an advanced solid tumor such as melanoma, head and neck, liver or kidney cancer.

The V and J genes are TRBV5-5 and TRBJ1-2; D call uncertain. Trimming stripped 5 bases from V and 4 bases from J, with 12 bases between. The CDR3 has 13 residues. Germline CDR1 SGHKS, CDR2 YYEKEE (reference sequence). The CDR3 region has the DNA TGTGCCAGCAGACGGGAGGGCGTCTATGGCTACACCTTC. This gives the protein CASRREGVYGYTF.

V usage is TRBV19 and J usage is TRBJ2-7, with a possible D match to TRBD1 (6 bases). The CDR3 spans 14 residues. Germline-derived CDR1 and CDR2 are LNHDA and SQIVND (reference sequence). Trimming took off 8 bases at V and 6 bases at J, with 20 bases between the two ends. CDR3 sequence reads: CASALTGPESEQYF. In DNA form, the CDR3 reads TGTGCCAGTGCCCTAACAGGGCCTGAAAGCGAGCAGTACTTC.

The chain has TRBV7-2 and TRBJ2-7; a weak D match, TRBD2 (5 bases). V lost 1 base to trimming and J lost 2 bases, with 9 bases between them. The CDR3 sequence is 14 residues long. The germline gives CDR1 SGHTA, CDR2 FQGNSA. The DNA of the CDR3 is TGTGCCAGCAGCTTAGGAGGGAACCCCTACGAGCAGTACTTC. Its protein product is CASSLGGNPYEQYF. Full variable domain (rest looked up from reference TRBV7-2 and TRBJ2-7): GAGVSQSPSNKVTEKGKDVELRCDPISGHTALYWYRQSLGQGLEFLIYFQGNSAPDKSGLPSDRFSAERTGGSVSTLTIQRTQQEDSAVYLCASSLGGNPYEQYFGPGTRLTVT.

V gene TRBV7-2 combines with J gene TRBJ2-7, with 8 positions matching TRBD2. The CDR3 runs 14 residues. Germline CDR1 reads SGHTA; CDR2 reads FQGNSA. Trimming cost V 7 bases and J 3 bases; bases outside gene matches: 8. The DNA of the CDR3 is TGTGCCAGCAACTATAAAAGCGGGGGCTACGAGCAGTACTTC. Its translation is CASNYKSGGYEQYF.

V is TRBV7-9 and J is TRBJ2-7; D may correspond to TRBD1 or TRBD2 (5 bases each). Trimming took 6 bases from V and 0 from J, leaving 18 bases between them. The CDR3 has 16 residues. Germline V lookup: CDR1 SEHNR, CDR2 FQNEAQ (reference sequence). This CDR3 reads CASSPGRGPLSYEQYF. The CDR3 DNA follows: TGTGCCAGCAGTCCGGGACGGGGTCCCCTCTCCTACGAGCAGTACTTC.

Turning to this clone: This specimen includes other DNA sequences encoding the same CDR3. The rearrangement links TRBV29-1 to TRBJ1-2, with TRBD1 matching 7 bases. CDR1 SQVTM and CDR2 ANQGSEA come from the germline V gene. There are 13 residues in the CDR3. Trimming took 6 bases from V and 4 from J; bases not matched to a gene: 8. The CDR3 sequence is CSVGGGQLYGYTF. In DNA form, the CDR3 reads TGCAGCGTGGGCGGGGGACAGCTCTATGGCTACACCTTC.

The genes are TRBV19 and TRBJ1-4; TRBD1 aligns across 7 bases. V lost 6 bases and J lost 4; bases outside the gene matches: 8. Germline CDR1 reads LNHDA; CDR2 reads SQIVND (reference sequence). The CDR3 spans 15 residues. CDR3 in amino acids: CASSIRQGRNEKLFF. CDR3 in DNA: TGTGCCAGTAGCATCAGACAGGGTCGTAATGAAAAACTGTTTTTT.

This clone was seen a few times. This chain joins TRBV19 and TRBJ1-2, with a weak D call TRBD1 (5 bases). This CDR3 comprises 16 residues. Germline-derived CDR1 and CDR2 are LNHDA and SQIVND (reference sequence). Trimming took 4 bases from V and 9 from J, leaving 24 bases between them. The CDR3 DNA reads as TGTGCCAGTAGTAAGAACAGTTGGACAAGAGAATCGAGCTACACCTTC. Its translation is CASSKNSWTRESSYTF.

The rearrangement uses TRBV25-1 and TRBJ2-1; 9 bases line up with TRBD2. Germline CDR1 MGHDK, CDR2 SYGVNS. The ends lost 1 base at V and 4 bases at J; junction bases unmatched: 2. This CDR3 contains 15 residues. As DNA, the CDR3 is TGTGCCAGCAGTGAATTCGGACTAGCGTACAATGAGCAGTTCTTC. Residues: CASSEFGLAYNEQFF.

DNA of the CDR3: TGTGCCAGCAGCCAAGAAAGTATTGTGGGACTCCGTACCTACGAGCAGTACTTC. It is translated as CASSQESIVGLRTYEQYF. The J gene is TRBJ2-7, the V gene TRBV4-2, with D possibly matching TRBD2 (6 bases). The V and J ends lost 0 bases and 2 bases respectively, with 20 bases between them. This CDR3 is 18 amino acids long. Germline CDR1 LGHNA, CDR2 YNFKEQ.

This clone has at least ten counts. The chain is built from TRBV10-1 and TRBJ2-2; D not certain. There are 14 residues in the CDR3. The germline V and J ends were trimmed by 7 bases and 5 bases, with 14 bases remaining between them. The germline gives CDR1 WNHNN, CDR2 SYGVQD (reference sequence). The CDR3 nucleotides read TGCGCCAGCACCGAAGGGTCTGGGACCGGGGAGCTGTTTTTT. As protein: CASTEGSGTGELFF.

This clone showed up just a few times. This chain connects TRBV7-2 to TRBJ2-5; 16 nucleotides match TRBD2. With 3 bases clipped from V and 4 bases from J, the junction kept 5 bases outside the gene matches. The CDR3 totals 17 residues. Germline CDR1 reads SGHTA; CDR2 reads FQGNSA. The CDR3 loop reads CASSLGLAGGLGETQYF. The CDR3 region has the DNA TGTGCCAGCAGCTTGGGACTAGCGGGGGGGCTAGGAGAGACCCAGTACTTC.

The rearrangement links TRBV6-6 to TRBJ1-3; no clear D gene. Trimming removed 5 bases from V and 3 bases from J, with 8 bases in between. The CDR3 sequence is 13 residues long. Germline V lookup: CDR1 MNHNY, CDR2 SVGAGI (reference sequence). CDR3 sequence reads: CASSQPGGNTIYF. The DNA for the CDR3 is TGTGCCAGCAGTCAGCCCGGTGGAAACACCATATATTTT.

The chain is built from TRBV5-1 and TRBJ2-7, with 9 bases matching TRBD2. The CDR3 extends over 16 amino acids. Germline lookup yields CDR1 SGHRS and CDR2 YFSETQ. J was trimmed by 0 bases and V by 4 bases; bases with no gene match: 8. The CDR3 loop reads CASSVSGSTSSYEQYF. The CDR3 coding sequence is TGCGCCAGCAGCGTTAGCGGGAGTACCAGCTCCTACGAGCAGTACTTC.

The chain joins TRBV9 to TRBJ2-3, with 8 nucleotides matching TRBD2. The CDR3 is 15 amino acids. V trimming: 1 base; J trimming: 2 bases; junction bases outside the gene matches: 3. Germline values: CDR1 SGDLS, CDR2 YYNGEE. In nucleotides, the CDR3 is TGTGCCAGCAGCGTATTAGCGGGAAACACAGATACGCAGTATTTT. Its protein product is CASSVLAGNTDTQYF. Filled out from reference TRBV9 and TRBJ2-3, the complete variable domain reads DSGVTQTPKHLITATGQRVTLRCSPRSGDLSVYWYQQSLDQGLQFLIQYYNGEERAKGNILERFSAQQFPDLHSELNLSSLELGDSALYFCASSVLAGNTDTQYFGPGTRLTVL.

The chain couples TRBV11-2 to TRBJ2-1, with unresolved D. V was cut by 1 base and J by 0 bases, with 7 bases left in between. Germline lookup yields CDR1 SGHAT and CDR2 FQNNGV. The CDR3 runs to 15 residues. Written as DNA, the CDR3 is TGTGCCAGCAGCTTAGTTGGCGGCTCCTACAATGAGCAGTTCTTC. This encodes CASSLVGGSYNEQFF.

V usage is TRBV11-2 and J usage is TRBJ2-5, with 7 bases identical to TRBD1. CDR3 size: 14 residues. The V segment lost 5 bases and the J segment 5 bases; nucleotides outside the gene matches: 8. Germline CDR1 and CDR2: SGHAT and FQNNGV. CDR3 region: CASSPTGRGETQYF. The DNA for the CDR3 is TGTGCCAGCAGCCCGACAGGGCGAGGGGAGACCCAGTACTTC.

This clone was counted a single time. This chain links TRBV6-5 with TRBJ1-6, with D possibly TRBD1 on 5 matching bases. Trimming removed 3 bases from V and 11 bases from J, with 8 bases in between. Germline V gives CDR1 MNHEY, CDR2 SVGAGI. CDR3 size: 12 residues. The CDR3 nucleotides are TGTGCCAGCAGTTATTGGGGGACACCCCTCCACTTT. The encoded protein is CASSYWGTPLHF.

The V call is TRBV27, the J call TRBJ2-7; D not resolved. The CDR3 spans 15 residues. Per germline, CDR1 MNHEY and CDR2 SMNVEV (reference sequence). V dropped 6 bases and J dropped 2 bases, with 17 bases sitting between them. CDR3 coding DNA: TGTGCCAGCAGGCCCCTGGCGGCCTTTCCCTACGAGCAGTACTTC. It specifies CASRPLAAFPYEQYF.

J is TRBJ1-4 and V is TRBV6-5; TRBD1 aligns across 7 bases. The CDR3 has 16 amino acids. Trimming took 0 bases from V and 5 from J; bases not matched to a gene: 6. Germline V CDR1 and CDR2: MNHEY, SVGAGI. CDR3: CASSYSRTGWNEKLFF. CDR3 bases: TGTGCCAGCAGTTACTCACGGACAGGTTGGAATGAAAAACTGTTTTTT.

The chain employs TRBV11-2 and TRBJ2-7; 10 nucleotides agree with TRBD2. CDR3 size: 16 residues. Trimming took 4 bases from V and 3 from J; bases not matched to a gene: 9. Germline V CDR1 and CDR2: SGHAT, FQNNGV. CDR3 bases: TGTGCCAGCAGCTCCCAGGGGGCTAGCGGGAGCTACGAGCAGTACTTC. Amino acid sequence: CASSSQGASGSYEQYF.

The chain links TRBV11-3 to TRBJ2-1, with a weak D call TRBD1 (6 bases). This CDR3 region has 14 residues. Germline CDR1 reads SGHNT; CDR2 reads YENEEA. V was trimmed by 1 base and J by 4 bases, leaving 8 bases between them. For the CDR3, the DNA is TGTGCCAGCAGCTTAGCGGGGACATACAATGAGCAGTTCTTC. It encodes CASSLAGTYNEQFF.

This chain uses TRBV6-6 with TRBJ1-4, with 10 bases that match TRBD1. Trimming removed 2 bases from V and 2 bases from J; junction bases left unmatched: 2. CDR3 length: 16 residues. From germline, CDR1 is MNHNY and CDR2 SVGAGI (reference sequence). CDR3 protein: CASSYDRGLTNEKLFF. For the CDR3, the DNA is TGTGCCAGCAGTTACGACAGGGGGCTGACTAATGAAAAACTGTTTTTT.

Only a few counts were recorded for this clone. The chain carries TRBV2 and TRBJ2-3; the match to TRBD1 covers 9 bases. The CDR3 runs 14 residues. In germline, CDR1 is SNHLY, CDR2 FYNNEI. Unmatched junction bases numbered 4, after V lost 6 bases and J lost 3 bases. The CDR3 nucleotides are TGTGCCAGCAGCGGACAGGGGTGGACAGATACGCAGTATTTT. Translation gives CASSGQGWTDTQYF.

The V and J genes are TRBV27 and TRBJ1-4, with a weak D call TRBD1 (6 bases). V was trimmed by 5 bases and J by 7 bases, leaving 17 bases between them. The CDR3 runs 15 residues. CDR1 is MNHEY, CDR2 SMNVEV, per germline (reference sequence). The CDR3, as DNA: TGTGCCAGCAGTCTCAGGGGTGGGTTTAGTGAAAAACTGTTTTTT. Translated, it gives CASSLRGGFSEKLFF. The full variable domain, completed using reference TRBV27 and TRBJ1-4, is EAQVTQNPRYLITVTGKKLTVTCSQNMNHEYMSWYRQDPGLGLRQIYYSMNVEVTDKGDVPEGYKVSRKEKRNFPLILESPSPNQTSLYFCASSLRGGFSEKLFFGSGTQLSVL.

This clone was recorded a few times. The chain employs TRBV15 and TRBJ2-7, with 9 bases lining up with TRBD1. The CDR3 extends over 15 amino acids. Germline V lookup: CDR1 LNHNV, CDR2 YYDKDF (reference sequence). Losses at the gene ends were 1 base for V and 5 bases for J; bases not matched to a gene: 6. CDR3 bases: TGTGCCACCAGCAGAGCCGGGACAGGGAGCCACGAGCAGTACTTC. It codes for CATSRAGTGSHEQYF.

The chain has TRBV5-6 and TRBJ1-5; D is perhaps TRBD1 (5 bases). Per the germline V gene, CDR1 is SGHDT and CDR2 is YYEEEE. This CDR3 comprises 16 residues. Trimming cost V 2 bases and J 0 bases, with 12 bases left between them. CDR3: CASSFYTGRSNQPQHF. In DNA, the CDR3 is TGTGCCAGCAGCTTTTACACAGGCCGTAGCAATCAGCCCCAGCATTTT.

This clone showed up just a few times. The chain joins TRBV7-2 to TRBJ2-7, with TRBD1 matching 10 bases. Trimming took 3 bases from V and 6 from J; bases not matched to a gene: 5. The germline gives CDR1 SGHTA, CDR2 FQGNSA. This CDR3 region has 14 residues. CDR3 coding DNA: TGTGCCAGCAGCTTCGGGACAGGGGAGGTCGAGCAGTACTTC. Protein sequence: CASSFGTGEVEQYF. Complete variable domain (other parts from reference TRBV7-2 and TRBJ2-7): GAGVSQSPSNKVTEKGKDVELRCDPISGHTALYWYRQSLGQGLEFLIYFQGNSAPDKSGLPSDRFSAERTGGSVSTLTIQRTQQEDSAVYLCASSFGTGEVEQYFGPGTRLTVT.